This record concerns one T cell receptor beta chain sequence. This record comes from a study of blood T cells in healthy people across ages. A J-beta primer mix and a sample-barcoded 5' primer were used in a second PCR of about 7 to 12 cycles. In TCRdb, the 5' RACE reads were re-called with MiXCR into one record per CDR3 protein. Altogether more than 650,000 distinct CDR3 sequences are present, about 55% being singletons, with the ten largest covering about two fifths. Germline assignment: CDR1 SNHLY and CDR2 FYNNEI. V lost 8 bases to trimming and J lost 6 bases, with 12 bases between them. The CDR3 contains 12 residues.

Source material: blood. This rearrangement joins TRBV2 to TRBJ2-3; D remains unclear. This TCR came from an elderly man in good health. The CDR3 DNA reads TGTGCCAGCTCACTTGTGCTGGATACGCAGTATTTT. Translation gives CASSLVLDTQYF.